This T cell receptor beta chain was sequenced in a study of neoadjuvant anti-PD-1 for oral cavity cancer (dated by TCRdb to about 2021). Turning to the overall study: Before undergoing curative-intent surgical resection, most patients got three to four biweekly nivolumab doses at 3 mg/kg. Patients with complete response, partial response or stable disease by RECIST 1.1 were defined as responders, whereas patients with progression were defined as non-responders. For patients who did not progress, a fourth nivolumab dose was given around day 43, followed by definitive surgical resection on days 50-56. A 33% response rate was observed in the parent correlative cohort, in which around 12 patients were included.

As encoded in the germline V gene, CDR1 is SNHLY while CDR2 is FYNNEI. For this chain, trimming is 5 bases at the V end and 9 bases at the J end, and the number of junction bases without a gene match is 4. CDR3 length: 12 amino acids, cysteine to phenylalanine. Just the 36-base CDR3 DNA is kept, in frame starting at base 1. The time point label, read with the paper, signifies: before neoadjuvant nivolumab. Patients had been newly diagnosed with stage II-IVA oral cavity squamous cell carcinoma, and no prior systemic or radiation treatment had been given to the patients. Everyone in the cohort had locally advanced, HPV-negative oral cavity squamous cell carcinoma. Samples were obtained from a longitudinal correlative study of a single-arm phase II trial of neoadjuvant nivolumab in oral cavity squamous cell carcinoma. Subject-matched pre- and post-treatment PBMCs and tumors from three responders and three non-responders underwent genomic DNA-based TCRbeta sequencing. For tumor tissue, genomic DNA extraction relied on the Maxwell RSC DNA from Tissue kit.

For survey sequencing of tumor libraries, mostly 4 to 6 ug of input genomic DNA was used, and two replicates were run per sample. The immunoSEQ hsTCRbeta kit was used to prepare TCRbeta libraries, following the manufacturer's instructions. An Illumina NovaSeq 6000 S4 flow cell was used to sequence the final libraries, which had first been combined to 3 nM. In the authors' own workflow: The immunoSEQ Analyzer was used for raw data preprocessing and quality control. The analysis was restricted to productive rearrangements, with each unique CDR3 amino acid sequence defining a clonotype. Repertoire clonality was estimated as the Gini-Simpson index, computed with the R package tcR. Gini indices were compared with Student's t test, and associations with tumor size change were assessed by Pearson correlation. Drawn from immuneACCESS, this table holds only the in-frame rearrangements with V and J called that TCRdb kept. Clones are partly lost; checked studies trace under half to an unresolved V gene and leave the rest unexplained. D and trimming were read from the DNA, whereas the V and J calls and clone size are those reported in that table. This sample is represented by approximately 7,800 clones; approximately 60% of them were singletons. The ten largest make up 6.3% of the sample.

Broader findings and caveats from the paper: A higher pretreatment blood Treg/Th17 ratio correlated with both higher pretreatment blood TCRbeta clonality and lower post-treatment tumor TCRbeta clonality. Only three patients per response group were included in the TCR analyses, and larger cohorts for validation were called for by the authors. Larger post-treatment sizes of preexisting intratumoral clones correlated with greater tumor shrinkage, suggesting expansion of preexisting clones contributed to response.

Note on this clone: Its antigen specificity is not known. No much larger clonotype is one base removed from it; base qualities were not supplied.

Source: tumor tissue, taken before nivolumab (anti-PD-1) treatment. This chain joins TRBV2 to TRBJ2-1, with TRBD1 matching 7 junction bases. The TCR was taken from a person between 40 and 80 years old with oral cavity squamous cell carcinoma. The DNA sequence follows: TGTGCCAGCAGTCCGGACAGGATTGAGCAGTTCTTC. It translates as CASSPDRIEQFF.